Sequencing of this T cell receptor (beta chain) was carried out in a study of T-cell memory formation after mild COVID-19. Germline values: CDR1 DFQATT, CDR2 SNEGSKA (reference sequence). This CDR3 spans 11 amino acids. Deletions cut 7 bases from V and 14 bases from J, with 15 bases between. In its sample, this clonotype was seen many times. Its antigen remains unidentified. Study-wide findings and caveats: Clones from the second wave (peaking day 37) had unconfirmed SARS-CoV-2 specificity.

MiXCR, run by TCRdb on the 5' RACE reads, gives a single entry per CDR3 protein. Of around 300,000 distinct CDR3 sequences in the sample, roughly 15% are singletons; the top ten hold 22%. The source of this sequence is a man between 18 and 35 years old who had mild COVID-19 (a few samples of this study predate the infection). Cell type and time point are not known. The chain carries TRBV20-1 and TRBJ1-6; possibly TRBD1 for D (5 bases). Sequencing was carried out using PBMCs or a T cell subset sorted from them (not recorded which). The CDR3 DNA reads as TGCAGTGTTCACGGGGGAAGCTCCCTCCACTTT. Residues: CSVHGGSSLHF.